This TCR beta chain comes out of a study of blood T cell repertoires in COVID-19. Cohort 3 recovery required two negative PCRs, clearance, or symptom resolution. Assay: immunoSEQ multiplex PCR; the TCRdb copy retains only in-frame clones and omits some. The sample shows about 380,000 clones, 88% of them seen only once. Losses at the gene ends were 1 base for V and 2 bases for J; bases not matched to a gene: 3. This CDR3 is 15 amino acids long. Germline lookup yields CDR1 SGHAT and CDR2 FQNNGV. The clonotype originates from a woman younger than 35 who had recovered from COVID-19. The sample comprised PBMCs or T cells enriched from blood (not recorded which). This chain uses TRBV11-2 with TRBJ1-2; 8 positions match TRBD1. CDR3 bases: TGTGCCAGCAGCTTAGTCAGGGGGCAAAACTATGGCTACACCTTC. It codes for CASSLVRGQNYGYTF.